A single sample gave rise to the 6 T cell receptor beta chains below, sequenced in a study of beta chain features in type 1 diabetes. Reverse transcribing all isolated RNA meant expressed TCRB transcripts were sequenced. The assay was immunoSEQ multiplex PCR, and TCRdb's table has in-frame clones only and misses some. The sample contains 250,000 to 300,000 clones, about 7.8% of which appear only once. The sample consisted of central memory CD4+ T cells from blood. Receptors were obtained from a woman between 18 and 29 years old in good health.

CDR3 in amino acids: CASRAARLAKNIQYF. In DNA, the CDR3 is TGTGCCAGCAGAGCAGCAAGACTAGCGAAAAACATTCAGTACTTC. The gene calls are TRBV28 and TRBJ2-4, with 8 bases aligning to TRBD2. The ends lost 6 bases at V and 4 bases at J; junction bases unmatched: 8. The CDR3 consists of 15 residues. The V gene's germline CDR1 is MDHEN and CDR2 SYDVKM.

This clone was picked up many times. J is TRBJ2-5 and V is TRBV10-3; 7 bases align to TRBD2. The trim removed 0 bases at V and 5 bases at J, leaving 6 bases unmatched. The germline V gene has CDR1 ENHRY and CDR2 SYGVKD. This CDR3 has 15 amino acids. CDR3 bases: TGTGCCATCAGTGAGTCGAGCGGGATGAAGGAGACCCAGTACTTC. Encoded protein: CAISESSGMKETQYF.

There are a few counts of this clone. V and J are TRBV6-6 and TRBJ2-5; D is possibly TRBD1 or TRBD2 (5 bases each). CDR1 and CDR2 from the germline V gene are MNHNY and SVGAGI (reference sequence). This CDR3 is built from 14 residues. V was cut by 2 bases and J by 1 base, with 8 bases left in between. CDR3 nucleotides: TGTGCCAGCAGTTACGGGACGGTCCAAGAGACCCAGTACTTC. Protein product: CASSYGTVQETQYF.

J is TRBJ1-2 and V is TRBV29-1, with D maybe TRBD1 (6 bases). CDR1 SQVTM and CDR2 ANQGSEA come from the germline V gene. The CDR3 is 16 residues long. V gave up 4 bases and J gave up 5 bases, with 23 bases separating them. The CDR3 bases are TGCAGCGTTGGGGCCGGGACATGGAGAGCAGGGTATGGCTACACCTTC. Amino acid sequence: CSVGAGTWRAGYGYTF.

A few counts support this clone. This rearrangement joins TRBV27 to TRBJ2-2, with TRBD2 as a possible D gene (5 bases). V lost 3 bases and J 0 bases, leaving 5 bases between the germline ends. The CDR3 covers 14 residues. Germline V gene sequence: CDR1 MNHEY, CDR2 SMNVEV (reference sequence). The CDR3, as DNA: TGTGCCAGCAGTTTGGACTCGAACACCGGGGAGCTGTTTTTT. It encodes CASSLDSNTGELFF.

This clone has more than one count but fewer than ten. This chain connects TRBV18 to TRBJ1-1; D might be TRBD1 (5 bases). V lost 3 bases to trimming and J lost 1 base, with 12 bases between them. The CDR3 has 15 amino acids. CDR1 and CDR2 (germline): KGHSH, LQKENI. CDR3 sequence (DNA): TGTGCCAGCTCACCCAACGGGGGGTCGAACACTGAAGCTTTCTTT. Protein product: CASSPNGGSNTEAFF.